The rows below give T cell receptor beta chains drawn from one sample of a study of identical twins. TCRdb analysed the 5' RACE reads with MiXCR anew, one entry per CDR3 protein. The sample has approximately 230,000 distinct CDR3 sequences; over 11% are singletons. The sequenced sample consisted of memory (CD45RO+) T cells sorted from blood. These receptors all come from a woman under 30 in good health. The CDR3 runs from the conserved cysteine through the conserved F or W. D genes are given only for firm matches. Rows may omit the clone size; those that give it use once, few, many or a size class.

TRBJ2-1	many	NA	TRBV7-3	CASSPREVDNEQFF	TGTGCCAGCAGCCCCCGTGAGGTCGACAATGAGCAGTTCTTC
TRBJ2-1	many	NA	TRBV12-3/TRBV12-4	CASSLDWDEQFF	TGTGCCAGCAGTTTGGATTGGGATGAGCAGTTCTTC
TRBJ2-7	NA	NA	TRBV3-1	CASSPAGGVSYEQYF	TGTGCCAGCAGCCCGGCCGGCGGGGTCTCCTACGAGCAGTACTTC
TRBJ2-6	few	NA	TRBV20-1	CSASEGTGANVLTF	TGCAGTGCTAGTGAGGGTACTGGGGCCAACGTCCTGACTTTC
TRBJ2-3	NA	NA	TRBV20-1	CSARGDMVFGTDTQYF	TGCAGTGCTAGAGGGGATATGGTTTTCGGCACAGATACGCAGTATTTT
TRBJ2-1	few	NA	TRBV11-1	CASSSVSYSYNEQFF	TGTGCCAGCAGCTCGGTTAGCTACTCCTACAATGAGCAGTTCTTC
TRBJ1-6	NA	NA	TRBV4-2	CASSQDWQDGSPLHF	TGTGCCAGCAGCCAAGATTGGCAGGATGGCTCACCCCTCCACTTT
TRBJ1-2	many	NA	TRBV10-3	CAISRAGHGYTF	TGTGCCATCTCGAGGGCCGGGCATGGCTACACCTTC
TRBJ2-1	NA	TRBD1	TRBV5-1	CASSLQDRALLSSYNEQFF	TGCGCCAGCAGCTTGCAAGACAGGGCTCTTTTAAGCTCCTACAATGAGCAGTTCTTC
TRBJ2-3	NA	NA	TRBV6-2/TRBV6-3	CASSYSSDGTQYF	TGTGCCAGCAGTTACTCCTCCGATGGCACGCAGTATTTT
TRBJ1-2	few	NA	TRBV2	CASSEVRGYGYTF	TGTGCCAGCAGTGAAGTAAGGGGGTATGGCTACACCTTC
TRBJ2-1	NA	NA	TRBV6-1	CASSLFRGYNEQFF	TGTGCCAGCAGCCTATTTAGAGGGTACAATGAGCAGTTCTTC
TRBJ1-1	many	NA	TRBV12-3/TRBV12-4	CASSLGDTEAFF	TGTGCCAGCAGTTTAGGAGACACTGAAGCTTTCTTT
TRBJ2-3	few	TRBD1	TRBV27	CASSFGTGARTQYF	TGTGCCAGCAGTTTTGGCACAGGGGCTCGCACGCAGTATTTT
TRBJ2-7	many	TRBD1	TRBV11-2	CASSLRQGSYEQYF	TGTGCCAGCAGCCTGCGACAGGGGAGCTACGAGCAGTACTTC
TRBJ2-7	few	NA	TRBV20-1	CSARDRVVPSHEQYF	TGCAGTGCTAGAGATCGGGTGGTCCCGAGCCACGAGCAGTACTTC
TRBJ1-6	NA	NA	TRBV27	CASRVFNSPLHF	TGTGCCAGCAGGGTTTTTAATTCACCCCTCCACTTT
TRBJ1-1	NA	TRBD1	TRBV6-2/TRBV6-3	CASSVSGGLVPAFF	TGTGCCAGCAGTGTCTCAGGGGGCCTCGTCCCCGCTTTCTTT
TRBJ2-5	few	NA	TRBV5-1	CASSLDTLGETQYF	TGCGCCAGCAGCTTGGATACCCTAGGGGAGACCCAGTACTTC
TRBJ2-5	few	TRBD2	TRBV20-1	CSAWDYRAETQYF	TGCAGTGCTTGGGACTACCGGGCAGAGACCCAGTACTTC
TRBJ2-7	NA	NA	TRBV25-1	CASSDRTKTYEQYF	TGTGCCAGCAGCGACAGAACAAAAACCTACGAGCAGTACTTC
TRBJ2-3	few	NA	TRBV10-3	CAIGGYDRTDTQYF	TGTGCCATCGGAGGCTACGATCGCACAGATACGCAGTATTTT
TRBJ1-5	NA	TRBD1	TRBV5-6	CASSRTGFLQPQHF	TGTGCCAGCAGCCGGACAGGGTTTTTGCAGCCCCAGCATTTT
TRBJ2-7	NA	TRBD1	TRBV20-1	CSARWDRGRYEQYF	TGCAGTGCTAGGTGGGACAGGGGGAGGTACGAGCAGTACTTC
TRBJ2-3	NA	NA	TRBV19	CASSNQGFGTDTQYF	TGTGCCAGTAGTAACCAGGGATTTGGCACAGATACGCAGTATTTT
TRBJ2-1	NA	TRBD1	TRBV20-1	CSASSGQGGWDEQFF	TGCAGTGCTAGTTCAGGACAGGGTGGTTGGGATGAGCAGTTCTTC
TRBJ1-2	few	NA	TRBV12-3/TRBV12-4	CASSFTDPSVYGYTF	TGTGCCAGCAGTTTTACAGATCCTTCCGTCTATGGCTACACCTTC
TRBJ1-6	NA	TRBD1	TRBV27	CASSYGQGRSPLHF	TGTGCCAGCAGTTACGGACAGGGGCGTTCACCCCTCCACTTT
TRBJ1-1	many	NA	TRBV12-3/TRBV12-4	CASSLGGFANTEAFF	TGTGCCAGCAGTTTAGGGGGATTTGCGAACACTGAAGCTTTCTTT
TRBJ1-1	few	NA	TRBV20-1	CSASSAREGDTEAFF	TGCAGTGCTAGCTCGGCCAGGGAAGGTGACACTGAAGCTTTCTTT
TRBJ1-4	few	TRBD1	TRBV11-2	CASSRGTGDLSNEKLFF	TGTGCCAGCAGTCGCGGGACAGGAGACCTTTCTAATGAAAAACTGTTTTTT
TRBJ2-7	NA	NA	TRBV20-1	CSATPFELGYEQYF	TGCAGTGCTACCCCCTTTGAACTAGGCTACGAGCAGTACTTC
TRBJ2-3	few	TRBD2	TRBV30	CAWNSGSAGTDTQYF	TGTGCCTGGAATAGCGGGAGCGCGGGAACAGATACGCAGTATTTT
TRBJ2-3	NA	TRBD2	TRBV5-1	CASSPDSGFGTDTQYF	TGCGCCAGCAGCCCAGATAGCGGGTTCGGCACAGATACGCAGTATTTT
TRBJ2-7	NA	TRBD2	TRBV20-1	CSARPGVAGGPSEQYF	TGCAGTGCTAGGCCCGGGGTAGCGGGAGGGCCTAGTGAGCAGTACTTC
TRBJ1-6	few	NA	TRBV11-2	CASRFLRGSIPLHF	TGTGCCAGCAGGTTCTTGCGCGGATCAATCCCCCTCCACTTT
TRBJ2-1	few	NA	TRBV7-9	CASSVVNEQFF	TGTGCCAGCAGCGTAGTAAACGAGCAGTTCTTC
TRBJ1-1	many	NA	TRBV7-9	CASSLESGEAFF	TGTGCCAGCAGCTTAGAATCCGGTGAAGCTTTCTTT
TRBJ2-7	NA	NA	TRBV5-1	CASSLLGGFPSEQYF	TGCGCCAGCAGCTTGTTAGGTGGCTTTCCCTCTGAGCAGTACTTC
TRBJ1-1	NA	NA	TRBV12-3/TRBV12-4	CASSLSGTLNTEAFF	TGTGCCAGCAGTCTCAGCGGGACACTGAACACTGAAGCTTTCTTT
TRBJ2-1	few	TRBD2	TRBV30	CAWSFRTSGANEQFF	TGTGCCTGGAGTTTCAGGACTAGCGGGGCCAATGAGCAGTTCTTC
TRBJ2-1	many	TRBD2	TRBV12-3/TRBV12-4	CASSSLVLAGHNEQFF	TGTGCCAGCAGTTCCCTGGTACTAGCGGGTCACAATGAGCAGTTCTTC
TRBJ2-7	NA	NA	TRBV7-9	CASSLKGGVYEQYF	TGTGCCAGCAGCTTGAAGGGCGGCGTTTACGAGCAGTACTTC
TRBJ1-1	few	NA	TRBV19	CASSWDTEAFF	TGTGCCAGCTCCTGGGACACTGAAGCTTTCTTT
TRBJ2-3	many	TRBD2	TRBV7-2	CASSLEMAGGPLDTQYF	TGTGCCAGCAGCCTGGAAATGGCGGGAGGGCCTTTAGATACGCAGTATTTT
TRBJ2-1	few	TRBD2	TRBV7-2	CASSLAITSGRDNEQFF	TGTGCCAGCAGCTTAGCCATTACTAGCGGGAGGGACAATGAGCAGTTCTTC
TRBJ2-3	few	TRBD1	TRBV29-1	CSVQVGQGMDTQYF	TGCAGCGTTCAGGTTGGACAGGGTATGGATACGCAGTATTTT
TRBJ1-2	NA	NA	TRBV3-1	CASSPRSARQIGYTF	TGTGCCAGCAGCCCTCGTTCAGCCCGGCAGATCGGCTACACCTTC
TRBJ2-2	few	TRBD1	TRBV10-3	CAIRGQSTGELFF	TGTGCCATTAGGGGACAGTCCACCGGGGAGCTGTTTTTT
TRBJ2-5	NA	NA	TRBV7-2	CASSPTMGTQYF	TGTGCCAGCAGCCCCACGATGGGGACCCAGTACTTC
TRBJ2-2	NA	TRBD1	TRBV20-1	CSARTGGYTGELFF	TGCAGTGCTAGGACAGGGGGATACACCGGGGAGCTGTTTTTT
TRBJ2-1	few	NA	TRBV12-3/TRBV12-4	CASSLPNNYNEQFF	TGTGCCAGCAGTTTACCCAACAATTACAATGAGCAGTTCTTC
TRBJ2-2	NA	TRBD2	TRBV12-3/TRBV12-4	CAISLALRGLAGRTGELFF	TGTGCCATCAGTTTAGCGCTCAGGGGACTAGCGGGACGCACCGGGGAGCTGTTTTTT
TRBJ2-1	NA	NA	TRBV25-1	CASSEAGWGDEQFF	TGTGCCAGCAGTGAGGCAGGTTGGGGCGATGAGCAGTTCTTC
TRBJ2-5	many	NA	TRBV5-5	CASSQDAGSAQETQYF	TGTGCCAGCAGTCAGGACGCTGGGTCCGCACAAGAGACCCAGTACTTC
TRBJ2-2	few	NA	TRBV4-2	CASSQGPGSGLTGELFF	TGTGCCAGCAGCCAAGGTCCAGGGTCGGGGTTGACCGGGGAGCTGTTTTTT
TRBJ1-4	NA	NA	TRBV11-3	CASSFSGSLGKLFF	TGTGCCAGCAGCTTTTCCGGGTCCCTTGGGAAACTGTTTTTT
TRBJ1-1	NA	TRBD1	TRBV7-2	CASSKRQGGNTEAFF	TGTGCCAGCAGCAAGAGACAGGGGGGCAACACTGAAGCTTTCTTT
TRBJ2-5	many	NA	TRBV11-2	CASSLGTLYQETQYF	TGTGCCAGCAGCTTAGGGACTCTGTACCAAGAGACCCAGTACTTC